This T cell receptor beta chain came from a study of T cells in Graves' hyperthyroidism and ophthalmopathy. RNA transcripts provided the source from which TCR beta CDR3 regions were amplified. A set of HTBI primers served as the primers for a first-round RT-PCR of the TCR CDR3. TCRdb independently ran MiXCR on the multiplex PCR reads; one entry per CDR3 protein. The data show approximately 620,000 distinct CDR3 sequences, roughly 13% seen once. This clonotype was observed many times. CDR3 length: 13 amino acids. Germline CDR1 and CDR2: MNHEY and SMNVEV (reference sequence). V lost 6 bases, J lost 0 bases, and 7 bases lay in between.

What was sequenced was blood. The source of this sequence is a woman aged 25-40 years with Graves' hyperthyroidism that later progressed to Graves' ophthalmopathy. J is TRBJ2-3 and V is TRBV27; D is undetermined. CDR3: CASSLASTDTQYF. DNA for the CDR3: TGTGCCAGCAGCTTGGCTAGCACAGATACGCAGTATTTT.